Included here is one T cell receptor beta chain sequence, with context. The data derive from a study of technical replicates of blood from a handful of donors. The length of the CDR3 is 14 residues. Germline V gene lookup returns CDR1 LGHNA and CDR2 YNFKEQ. J lost 5 bases, V lost 0 bases, and 2 bases had no gene match. Data came from immunoSEQ multiplex PCR; TCRdb stores just in-frame clones and leaves some out. The top ten clones hold just over 4.5% of a sample with 66,000 or so clones, 70% to 90% of them seen once. The gene calls are TRBV4-2 and TRBJ2-7; 9 bases align to TRBD1. The sequence was obtained from a human donor in good health. Some clones in this sample may be carry-over from other donors' samples. Input material: PBMCs. The CDR3 DNA reads as TGTGCCAGCAGCCAAGAACAGGGGGCCGACGAGCAGTACTTC. Its protein product is CASSQEQGADEQYF.